This T cell receptor beta chain is drawn from a study of control samples from healthy donors and cancer patients (dated by TCRdb to about 2020). The library was built by means of the immunoSEQ multiplex PCR assay. The immuneACCESS repertoire file appears here via TCRdb, limited to in-frame rearrangements. These files lack a portion of the clones; in checked studies, under half of the deficit traces to unresolved V genes, and the cause of the others is not known. Within this sample are about 85,000 clones, with 85% to 90% of them counted one time only. Of the sample, 6.5% to 8% is held by the ten largest clones. Comments on this clone: Its antigen is still unknown. Base qualities are missing; no much larger clone stands one base away.

Trimming costs V 6 bases and J 5 bases, and their ends lie 13 bases apart. From a lookup of the germline V gene, CDR1 and CDR2 are MNHEY and SVGAGI. Reading from cysteine to phenylalanine, the CDR3 counts 13 amino acids. Solely the CDR3 DNA is kept, with 39 bases framed from the first base. The rearranged segments are TRBV6-5 and TRBJ1-2; the D gene remains uncertain. Sequenced: blood. This receptor was taken from a woman between 55 and 75 years old in good health. This receptor has the CDR3 CASRITSVYGYTF. The bases read TGTGCCAGCAGGATCACAAGTGTTTATGGCTACACCTTC.